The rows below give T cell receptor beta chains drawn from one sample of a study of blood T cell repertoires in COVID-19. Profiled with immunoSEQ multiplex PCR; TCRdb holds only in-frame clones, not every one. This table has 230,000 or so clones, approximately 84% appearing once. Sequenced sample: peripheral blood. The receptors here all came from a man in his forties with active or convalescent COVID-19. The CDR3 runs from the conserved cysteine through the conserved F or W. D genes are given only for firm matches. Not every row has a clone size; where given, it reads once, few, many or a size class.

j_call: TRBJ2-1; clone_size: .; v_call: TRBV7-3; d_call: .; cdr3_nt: TGTGCCAGCAGCCTGATGGGACATACGACCAATGAGCAGTTCTTC; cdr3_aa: CASSLMGHTTNEQFF
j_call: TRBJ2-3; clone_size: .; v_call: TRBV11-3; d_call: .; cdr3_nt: TGTGCCAGCAGCTTAGGGGGGCTTTTGGTCCCAGATACGCAGTATTTT; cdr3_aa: CASSLGGLLVPDTQYF
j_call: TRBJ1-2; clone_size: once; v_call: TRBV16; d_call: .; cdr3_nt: TGTGCCAGCAGCCCTCTGGGGCAGGCCAACTATGGCTACACCTTC; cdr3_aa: CASSPLGQANYGYTF
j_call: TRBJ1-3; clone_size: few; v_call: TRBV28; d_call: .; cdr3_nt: TGTGCCAGCAGTTTTGCGTCAGGGCCGGGAAACACCATATATTTT; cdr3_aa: CASSFASGPGNTIYF
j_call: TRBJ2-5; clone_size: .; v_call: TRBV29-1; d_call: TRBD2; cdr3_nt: TGCAGCGCCGAGTGGGCTAGCGGGGGGCAAGAGACCCAGTACTTC; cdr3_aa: CSAEWASGGQETQYF
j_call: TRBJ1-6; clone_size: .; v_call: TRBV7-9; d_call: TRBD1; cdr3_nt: TGTGCCAGCAGCAGTTACCGGGACAGCCATAATTCACCCCTCCACTTT; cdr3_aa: CASSSYRDSHNSPLHF
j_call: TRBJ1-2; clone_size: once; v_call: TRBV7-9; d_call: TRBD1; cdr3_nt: TGTGCCAGCAGCCCCGATCCAGGACAGGGGGGTTCTAACTATGGCTACACCTTC; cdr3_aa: CASSPDPGQGGSNYGYTF
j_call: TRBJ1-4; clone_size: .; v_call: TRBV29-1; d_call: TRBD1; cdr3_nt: TGCAGCGCGGGAGACAGGGCAACTAATGAAAAACTGTTTTTT; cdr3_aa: CSAGDRATNEKLFF
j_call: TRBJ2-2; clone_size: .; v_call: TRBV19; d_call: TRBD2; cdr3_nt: TGTGCCAGTAGACGGCCGGGGGGCACCGGGGAGCTGTTTTTT; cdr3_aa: CASRRPGGTGELFF
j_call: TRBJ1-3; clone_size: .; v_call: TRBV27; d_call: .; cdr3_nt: TGTGCCAGCAGTTCCGGACTTGGAAACACCATATATTTT; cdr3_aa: CASSSGLGNTIYF
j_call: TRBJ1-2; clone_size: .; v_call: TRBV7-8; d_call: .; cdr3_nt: TGTGCCAGCAGCTTAATGAGGCAGTCCTATGGCTACACCTTC; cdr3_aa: CASSLMRQSYGYTF
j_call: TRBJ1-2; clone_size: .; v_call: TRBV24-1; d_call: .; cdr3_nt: TGTGCCACCAGTGATGGGAGCAACTATGGCTACACCTTC; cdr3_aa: CATSDGSNYGYTF
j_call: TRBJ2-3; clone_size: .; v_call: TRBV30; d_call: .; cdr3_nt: TGTGCCTGGAGCGACGGAGGGGCGAAAGATACGCAGTATTTT; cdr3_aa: CAWSDGGAKDTQYF
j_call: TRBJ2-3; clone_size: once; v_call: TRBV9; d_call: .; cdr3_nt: TGTGCCAGCAGCCCCCTCGGGGGCACAGATACGCAGTATTTT; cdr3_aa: CASSPLGGTDTQYF
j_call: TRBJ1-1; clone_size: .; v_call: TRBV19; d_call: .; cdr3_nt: TGTGCCAGTAGTATAGGCTCGGGGGGCCCTGAAGCTTTCTTT; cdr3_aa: CASSIGSGGPEAFF
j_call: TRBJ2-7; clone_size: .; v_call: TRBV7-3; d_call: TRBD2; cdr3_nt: TGTGCCAGCAGCTCCTCCGGGACTAGCGGCTCCTACGAGCAGTACTTC; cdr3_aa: CASSSSGTSGSYEQYF
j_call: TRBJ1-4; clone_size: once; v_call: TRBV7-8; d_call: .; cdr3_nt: TGTGCCAGCAGCTTAGTCCCAGGGATAACAACTAATGAAAAACTGTTTTTT; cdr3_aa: CASSLVPGITTNEKLFF
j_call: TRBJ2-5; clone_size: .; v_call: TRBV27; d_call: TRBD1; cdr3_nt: TGTGCCAGCAGTCCCCTAAAGACAGGGAAAGAGACCCAGTACTTC; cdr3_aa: CASSPLKTGKETQYF
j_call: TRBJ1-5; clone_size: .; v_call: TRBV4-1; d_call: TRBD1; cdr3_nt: TGCGCCAGCAGCCAAGCTGGGACAGGCATTTATAGCAATCAGCCCCAGCATTTT; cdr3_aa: CASSQAGTGIYSNQPQHF
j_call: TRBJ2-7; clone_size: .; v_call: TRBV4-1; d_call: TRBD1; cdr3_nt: TGCGCCAGCAGCCCGGGAAGGGGACAGGGCTCCAGCGAGCAGTACTTC; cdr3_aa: CASSPGRGQGSSEQYF
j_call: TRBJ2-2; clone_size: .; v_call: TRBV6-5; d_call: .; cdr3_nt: TGTGCCAGCAGGCCGGTGGGGGGGCTGACCGGGGAGCTGTTTTTT; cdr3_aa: CASRPVGGLTGELFF
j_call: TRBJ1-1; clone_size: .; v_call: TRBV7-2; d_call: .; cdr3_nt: TGTGCCAGCAGCTTAGTAGGTGAAATACAGGAAGCTTTCTTT; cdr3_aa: CASSLVGEIQEAFF
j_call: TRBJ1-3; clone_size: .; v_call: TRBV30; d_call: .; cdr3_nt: TGTGCCTGGAGTTTAGATGGCTCTGGAAACACCATATATTTT; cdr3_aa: CAWSLDGSGNTIYF
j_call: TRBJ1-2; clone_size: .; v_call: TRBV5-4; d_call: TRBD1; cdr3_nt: TGTGCCAGCAGCTATTCCCGGGACAGGTTATATGGTAGCTACACCTTC; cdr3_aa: CASSYSRDRLYGSYTF
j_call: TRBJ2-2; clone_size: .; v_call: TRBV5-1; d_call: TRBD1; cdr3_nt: TGCGCCAGCAGCTTTAACGCCGGACAGGGGGCGGCCGGGGAGCTGTTTTTT; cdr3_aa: CASSFNAGQGAAGELFF
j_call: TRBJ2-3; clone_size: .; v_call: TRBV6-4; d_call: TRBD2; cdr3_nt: TGTGCCAGCAGTGACTCGAGCGGGGGCACAGATACGCAGTATTTT; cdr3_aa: CASSDSSGGTDTQYF
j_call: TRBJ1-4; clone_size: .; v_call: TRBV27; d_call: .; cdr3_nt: TGTGCCAGCAGTTTAGAGGCCAGACCCTATGAAAAACTGTTTTTT; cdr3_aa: CASSLEARPYEKLFF
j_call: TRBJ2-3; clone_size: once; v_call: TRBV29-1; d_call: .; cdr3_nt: TGCAGCGTTGAGGAGGGGCCGTCGAACCTAGATACGCAGTATTTT; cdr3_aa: CSVEEGPSNLDTQYF
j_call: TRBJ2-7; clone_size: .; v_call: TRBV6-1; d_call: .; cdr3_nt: TGTGCCAGCAGTGAAGTCAGGGGACCCCACGAGCAGTACTTC; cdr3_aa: CASSEVRGPHEQYF
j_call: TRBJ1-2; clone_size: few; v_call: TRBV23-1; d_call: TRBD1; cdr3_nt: TGCGCCAGCAGTTTACAGGGGTCGGTAGGGACCTTC; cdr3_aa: CASSLQGSVGTF
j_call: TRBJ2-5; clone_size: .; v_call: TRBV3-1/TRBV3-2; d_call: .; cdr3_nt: TGTGCCAGCAGCCAAGTCTATCAGGGTGGGGAGACCCAGTACTTC; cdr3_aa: CASSQVYQGGETQYF
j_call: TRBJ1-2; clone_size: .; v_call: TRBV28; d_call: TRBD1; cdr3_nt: TGTGCCAGCAGTTCCCAACAGGGGGCCCCTTATGGCTACACCTTC; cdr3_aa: CASSSQQGAPYGYTF
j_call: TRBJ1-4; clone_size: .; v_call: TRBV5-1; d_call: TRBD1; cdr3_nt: TGCGCCAGCAGCTTGGCCGACAGGGGTAATGAAAAACTGTTTTTT; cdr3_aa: CASSLADRGNEKLFF
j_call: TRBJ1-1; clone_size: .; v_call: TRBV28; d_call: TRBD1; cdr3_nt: TGTGCCAGCAATAGAGGACAGGGGGCTTGGGCTGAAGCTTTCTTT; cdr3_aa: CASNRGQGAWAEAFF
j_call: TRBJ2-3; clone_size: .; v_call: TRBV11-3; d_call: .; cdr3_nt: TGTGCCAGCAGCTTCGGGTTGAGTTCTAGCACAGATACGCAGTATTTT; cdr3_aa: CASSFGLSSSTDTQYF
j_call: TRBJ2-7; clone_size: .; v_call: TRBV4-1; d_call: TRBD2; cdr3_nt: TGCGCCAGCAGCCAAGTGGACGGCGGGGGGCGCGAGCAGTACTTC; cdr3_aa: CASSQVDGGGREQYF
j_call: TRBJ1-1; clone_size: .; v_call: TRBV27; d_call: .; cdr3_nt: TGTGCCAGCAGTTTACAGGGTAATGAAGCTTTCTTT; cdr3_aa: CASSLQGNEAFF
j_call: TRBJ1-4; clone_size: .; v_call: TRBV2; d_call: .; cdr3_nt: TGTGCCAGCAGTAAAAACACAGGGTTGGGTGAAAAACTGTTTTTT; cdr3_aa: CASSKNTGLGEKLFF
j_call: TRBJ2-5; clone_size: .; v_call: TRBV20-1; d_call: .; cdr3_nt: TGCAGTGTCCGCCCCAGTGGGACCCAGTACTTC; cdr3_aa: CSVRPSGTQYF
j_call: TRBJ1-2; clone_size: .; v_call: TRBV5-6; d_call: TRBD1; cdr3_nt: TGTGCCAGCAACCATTGGACAGGGGTCGGCTATGGCTACACCTTC; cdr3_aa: CASNHWTGVGYGYTF
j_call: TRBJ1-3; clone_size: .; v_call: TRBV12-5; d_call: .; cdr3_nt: TGTGCTAGTGGTTTGGTACCCAGGGAAGGAGGAAACACCATATATTTT; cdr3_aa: CASGLVPREGGNTIYF
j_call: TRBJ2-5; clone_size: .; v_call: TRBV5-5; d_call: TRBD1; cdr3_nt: TGTGCCAGCAGCCCGGTGACAGGGGGAGAGACCCAGTACTTC; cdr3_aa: CASSPVTGGETQYF
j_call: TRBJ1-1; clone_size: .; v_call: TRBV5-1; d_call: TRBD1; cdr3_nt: TGCGCCAGCAGCTTGCCCGACAGGGGAGGCACTGAAGCTTTCTTT; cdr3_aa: CASSLPDRGGTEAFF
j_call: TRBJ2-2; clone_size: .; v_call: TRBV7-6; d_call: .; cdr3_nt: TGTGCCAGCAGCCGACTAGGCGAGCAGCCCGGGGAGCTGTTTTTT; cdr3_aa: CASSRLGEQPGELFF
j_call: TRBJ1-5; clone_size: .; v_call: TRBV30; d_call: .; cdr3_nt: TGTGCCCGGAGCCAGGGGTGGAATCAGCCCCAGCATTTT; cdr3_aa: CARSQGWNQPQHF
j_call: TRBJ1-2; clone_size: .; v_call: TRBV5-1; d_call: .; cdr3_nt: TGCGCCAGCAGCTTGGGAGTATCAGGTATCTACACCTTC; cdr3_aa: CASSLGVSGIYTF